The 28 T cell receptor beta chains in this list originate from one sample, sequenced in a study of CD8 T cells in ankylosing spondylitis. TCRdb re-derived calls from the 5' RACE reads in MiXCR, one entry per CDR3 protein. Of around 340,000 distinct CDR3 sequences in the sample, roughly 20% were seen once. Input material: blood, either unsorted or a sorted T cell fraction (not recorded which). Receptors originate from a male donor with ankylosing spondylitis or in good health (not recorded which).

This clonotype was seen a handful of times. The V and J genes are TRBV20-1 and TRBJ2-7; no firm D call. The V gene's germline CDR1 is DFQATT and CDR2 SNEGSKA (reference sequence). The CDR3 has 12 residues. Trimming removed 3 bases from V and 2 bases from J, with 8 bases in between. The CDR3 DNA sequence: TGCAGTGCTAGTTTGGGGACCTACGAGCAGTACTTC. This translates into CSASLGTYEQYF.

The V and J genes are TRBV5-6 and TRBJ2-1; 8 bases agree with TRBD1. Trimming removed 4 bases from V and 6 bases from J; junction bases left unmatched: 6. This CDR3 has 14 residues. The germline V gene has CDR1 SGHDT and CDR2 YYEEEE. The CDR3: CASSPGQGTNEQFF. The CDR3 DNA reads as TGTGCCAGCAGCCCCGGACAGGGTACCAATGAGCAGTTCTTC.

In its sample, this clonotype was seen a few times. This chain joins TRBV28 and TRBJ2-2; weak D call: TRBD2 (5 bases). This CDR3 has 16 amino acids. CDR1 and CDR2 from the germline V gene are MDHEN and SYDVKM. V dropped 10 bases and J dropped 6 bases, with 24 bases sitting between them. This chain's CDR3 is CANLSLGVVVAGELFF. CDR3 coding DNA: TGTGCCAACCTTTCCCTCGGGGTGGTGGTGGCCGGGGAGCTGTTTTTT.

The rearrangement uses TRBV5-1 and TRBJ1-2, with D possibly being TRBD1 (6 bases). Germline V gives CDR1 SGHRS, CDR2 YFSETQ. Trimming shortened V by 1 base and J by 2 bases, and 12 bases separated the two germline ends. The CDR3 covers 15 residues. The CDR3 spells CASSLFPGENYGYTF. In nucleotides, the CDR3 is TGCGCCAGCAGCTTGTTCCCAGGGGAAAACTATGGCTACACCTTC.

This clonotype appeared a few times. The DNA for the CDR3 is TGTGCCAGCAGTCGGACAGGGGGCTCTTCCGAGCAGTACTTC. Translation: CASSRTGGSSEQYF. This chain uses TRBV2 with TRBJ2-7; 11 bases align to TRBD1. Germline V gene data show CDR1 as SNHLY and CDR2 as FYNNEI. With 5 bases clipped from V and 6 bases from J, the junction kept 6 bases outside the gene matches. The CDR3 extends over 14 amino acids.

V is TRBV29-1 and J is TRBJ2-1; 7 nucleotides align to TRBD1. Germline V gene data show CDR1 as SQVTM and CDR2 as ANQGSEA. CDR3 size: 14 residues. Trimming cost V 7 bases and J 5 bases; bases outside gene matches: 11. The CDR3 protein is CSAGPGQQNNEQFF. The CDR3 nucleotides read TGCAGCGCCGGCCCGGGACAGCAAAACAATGAGCAGTTCTTC.

The chain recombines TRBV29-1 with TRBJ2-7; 12 bases match TRBD1. CDR1 is SQVTM, CDR2 ANQGSEA, per germline. The CDR3 spans 13 residues. Trimming at V came to 6 bases and at J to 5 bases, leaving 5 bases not matched to a gene. The CDR3 sequence: CSVPGQGANEQYF. CDR3 bases: TGCAGCGTACCGGGACAGGGGGCAAACGAGCAGTACTTC.

The CDR3 DNA sequence: TGTGCCAGCAGTCTCTTTAGCGGGGGGGCTGGGCAGTACTTC. It translates to CASSLFSGGAGQYF. This chain uses TRBV12-3 or TRBV12-4 with TRBJ2-7; 11 nucleotides line up with TRBD2. The CDR3 loop spans 14 amino acids. The J segment lost 9 bases and the V segment lost 5 bases, leaving 9 bases of the junction unmatched.

This clonotype has more than one count but fewer than ten. This chain uses TRBV12-3 or TRBV12-4 with TRBJ2-7; TRBD2 matches at 8 bases. V lost 4 bases, J lost 0 bases, and 11 bases stayed unmatched. The CDR3 is made up of 17 amino acids. CDR3 protein: CASSSTSGGPLSYEQYF. CDR3 DNA: TGTGCCAGCAGTTCCACTAGCGGAGGTCCCCTCTCCTACGAGCAGTACTTC.

The rearrangement links TRBV7-9 to TRBJ2-6, with D hard to call. In germline, CDR1 is SEHNR, CDR2 FQNEAQ (reference sequence). V lost 3 bases and J lost 0, with 6 bases in between. This CDR3 has 15 amino acids. In DNA, the CDR3 is TGTGCCAGCAGCTTCCTCCGCTCTGGGGCCAACGTCCTGACTTTC. It codes for CASSFLRSGANVLTF.

The chain has TRBV20-1 and TRBJ2-5; 7 nucleotides match TRBD1. The CDR3 sequence is 14 residues long. Germline trimming cut 3 bases from V and 1 base from J; bases unmatched to any gene: 5. Germline values: CDR1 DFQATT, CDR2 SNEGSKA (reference sequence). The CDR3 region has the DNA TGCAGTGCTAGGGACGACAGGGCCCAAGAGACCCAGTACTTC. Translating it yields CSARDDRAQETQYF.

This clonotype was observed a handful of times. The chain carries TRBV24-1 and TRBJ2-2; perhaps TRBD2 as D (5 bases). The CDR3 runs to 14 residues. Trimming shortened V by 9 bases and J by 2 bases, and 12 bases separated the two germline ends. CDR1 and CDR2 (germline): KGHDR, SFDVKD. In nucleotides, the CDR3 is TGTGCCACCTCGGCCAGACTAAACACCGGGGAGCTGTTTTTT. This gives the protein CATSARLNTGELFF.

This clonotype appeared a few times. This rearrangement joins TRBV19 to TRBJ2-1; possibly TRBD2 for D (5 bases). V was shortened by 9 bases and J by 0 bases, with 12 bases between the two germline ends. The germline CDR1 and CDR2 sequences are LNHDA and SQIVND (reference sequence). The CDR3 consists of 14 residues. The CDR3 DNA sequence: TGTGCCAGCGCCGGGAACCCCTCCTACAATGAGCAGTTCTTC. It is translated as CASAGNPSYNEQFF.

The chain employs TRBV6-1 and TRBJ2-1; 10 bases fit TRBD2. This CDR3 comprises 16 residues. From germline, CDR1 is MNHNS and CDR2 SASEGT. The ends lost 5 bases at V and 7 bases at J; junction bases unmatched: 11. CDR3 amino acids: CASSRSGLANINEQFF. The CDR3 nucleotides read TGTGCCAGCAGTCGATCGGGACTAGCGAATATAAATGAGCAGTTCTTC.

The chain combines TRBV15 with TRBJ2-7; D is undetermined. Germline CDR1 LNHNV, CDR2 YYDKDF (reference sequence). This CDR3 has 13 amino acids. V lost 4 bases and J 3 bases, leaving 10 bases between the germline ends. The DNA for the CDR3 is TGTGCCACCAGCATCGGGTTAAACTACGAGCAGTACTTC. It codes for CATSIGLNYEQYF.

The chain is built from TRBV20-1 and TRBJ2-3, with TRBD2 as a possible D gene (5 bases). CDR3 length: 15 residues. Trimming cost V 0 bases and J 7 bases, with 17 bases left between them. CDR1 DFQATT and CDR2 SNEGSKA come from the germline V gene (reference sequence). In DNA form, the CDR3 reads TGCAGTGCTAGAGATCAGTGGGGAGAGTCCTATACGCAGTATTTT. Protein: CSARDQWGESYTQYF.

This clonotype has more than one count but fewer than ten. The chain has TRBV2 and TRBJ2-5; TRBD1 matches at 10 bases. The CDR3 is 16 residues long. Unmatched junction bases numbered 11, after V lost 8 bases and J lost 2 bases. Germline-derived CDR1 and CDR2 are SNHLY and FYNNEI. The CDR3 sequence is CASYWDRGQIQETQYF. The CDR3 DNA follows: TGTGCCAGCTATTGGGACAGGGGCCAAATACAAGAGACCCAGTACTTC.

This clonotype was observed a few times. The chain is built from TRBV30 and TRBJ2-5, with 9 bases matching TRBD1. V lost 7 bases and J lost 5; bases outside the gene matches: 8. CDR3 length: 13 amino acids. The germline gives CDR1 GTSNPN, CDR2 SVGIG (reference sequence). CDR3 loop: CAFSQGAGETQYF. The CDR3 nucleotides are TGTGCCTTCTCACAGGGGGCAGGGGAGACCCAGTACTTC.

This clonotype was picked up a small number of times. The V and J genes are TRBV12-3 or TRBV12-4 and TRBJ2-7, with D perhaps TRBD1 (6 bases). The V end lost 5 bases, the J end lost 3 bases, and 14 bases lay between the germline ends. The CDR3 runs to 14 residues. Here the CDR3 reads CASSPHDRHYEQYF. DNA for the CDR3: TGTGCCAGCAGTCCCCACGACAGGCACTACGAGCAGTACTTC.

The table lists this clonotype with a few counts. V usage is TRBV7-9 and J usage is TRBJ2-1; D remains unclear. V was cut by 5 bases and J by 6 bases, with 11 bases left in between. CDR1 is SEHNR and CDR2 is FQNEAQ in the germline V gene (reference sequence). The CDR3 has 13 residues. CDR3 DNA sequence: TGTGCCAGCAGCGACCGACTCCGCAATGAGCAGTTCTTC. This encodes CASSDRLRNEQFF.

This chain connects TRBV13 to TRBJ2-7, with D perhaps TRBD1 (6 bases). Germline V gene lookup returns CDR1 PRHDT and CDR2 FYEKMQ (reference sequence). V lost 6 bases and J lost 0, with 18 bases in between. The CDR3 is made up of 16 amino acids. The CDR3 region is CASRQRAGAFSYEQYF. DNA for the CDR3: TGTGCCAGCAGACAAAGGGCAGGGGCTTTCTCCTACGAGCAGTACTTC.

The rearrangement links TRBV30 to TRBJ2-7, with D possibly TRBD1 on 6 matching bases. The V end lost 7 bases, the J end lost 3 bases, and 10 bases lay between the germline ends. This CDR3 is built from 11 residues. Germline values: CDR1 GTSNPN, CDR2 SVGIG (reference sequence). This chain's CDR3 is CAYHRDYEQYF. CDR3 coding DNA: TGTGCCTACCACAGGGACTACGAGCAGTACTTC.

The table lists this clonotype with a few counts. V is TRBV7-9 and J is TRBJ2-7; TRBD1 matches 9 bases. The ends lost 0 bases at V and 6 bases at J; junction bases unmatched: 6. The V gene's germline CDR1 is SEHNR and CDR2 FQNEAQ (reference sequence). There are 15 residues in the CDR3. The CDR3 here is CASSLAGQGMVEQYF. For the CDR3, the DNA is TGTGCCAGCAGCTTAGCGGGACAGGGTATGGTCGAGCAGTACTTC.

The chain combines TRBV2 with TRBJ2-1; no reliable D call. CDR1 SNHLY and CDR2 FYNNEI come from the germline V gene. Trimming removed 8 bases at V and 3 bases at J, with 20 bases between. The CDR3 length is 16 residues. The CDR3 loop is CASGTLLADVYNEQFF. The CDR3 coding sequence is TGTGCCAGCGGTACCCTGTTGGCAGACGTCTACAATGAGCAGTTCTTC.

The chain couples TRBV10-3 to TRBJ2-1, with D perhaps matching TRBD2 (5 bases). Trimming shortened V by 3 bases and J by 6 bases, and 15 bases separated the two germline ends. The germline V gene encodes CDR1 ENHRY and CDR2 SYGVKD. The CDR3 has 15 residues. CDR3 nucleotide sequence: TGTGCCATCAGTGAACGGGGAGCTATCGGCAATGAGCAGTTCTTC. Translating it yields CAISERGAIGNEQFF.

Only a few counts were recorded for this clonotype. This rearrangement joins TRBV12-3 or TRBV12-4 to TRBJ2-3, with 7 bases lining up with TRBD2. Trimming took 7 bases from V and 5 from J; bases not matched to a gene: 15. The CDR3 extends over 16 amino acids. The CDR3 DNA is TGTGCCAGCACCCATAGCGGGCGGGTCGAGCGAGATACGCAGTATTTT. Amino acids: CASTHSGRVERDTQYF.

In its sample, this clonotype was seen a few times. The J gene is TRBJ1-6, the V gene TRBV12-3 or TRBV12-4; 11 nucleotides line up with TRBD1. This CDR3 is 16 amino acids long. V dropped 6 bases and J dropped 7; count of bases not matched to a gene: 8. CDR3 bases: TGTGCCAGCAGGTCCGGGACAGGGGGTCTAAATTCACCCCTCCACTTT. Translating it yields CASRSGTGGLNSPLHF.

This clonotype was counted at least ten times. The V call is TRBV12-3 or TRBV12-4, the J call TRBJ2-1, with D perhaps TRBD1 or TRBD2 (5 bases each). The V and J ends lost 5 bases and 8 bases respectively, with 22 bases between them. The CDR3 extends over 16 amino acids. The CDR3 nucleotides read TGTGCCAGCAGTCCCCGGGACGGATTGAGAACGTATGAGCAGTTCTTC. Translated: CASSPRDGLRTYEQFF.